This paragraph covers one T cell receptor beta chain sequence. The data were obtained in a study of long-term antiretroviral therapy in people with HIV. The V end was cut by 4 bases, the J end by 3 bases, with 17 bases between. The germline V gene encodes CDR1 MGHRA and CDR2 YSYEKL. The CDR3 covers 16 residues. Survey level was the resolution at which the v3.0 immunoSEQ assay ran. TCRdb's table, derived via immunoSEQ multiplex PCR, lists solely in-frame clones and lacks some. The sample yields tens of thousands of clones, roughly 85% seen once. The material was unsorted PBMCs, obtained 4.1 years after starting antiretroviral therapy. This chain joins TRBV4-1 and TRBJ2-3; D is unresolved. This TCR was recovered from a woman in her forties with HIV. CDR3 DNA sequence: TGCGCCAGCAGCCTACAAATAGGGCAGCGTACAGATACGCAGTATTTT. This gives the protein CASSLQIGQRTDTQYF.